These 9 T cell receptor beta chains came from one sample sequenced in a study of glioma-infiltrating T cells. Amplification of TCR alpha and beta CDR3 regions from RNA used iRepertoire nested multiplex PCR. Using its own MiXCR run on the multiplex PCR reads, TCRdb lists one record per CDR3 protein. This table has over 100,000 distinct CDR3 sequences, under 30% appearing once. Sample: glioma tissue, nonneoplastic brain tissue, or PBMCs (not recorded which). The receptors derive from a human donor with low-grade glioma or glioblastoma, undergoing nonglioma brain surgery, or in good health (not recorded which).

This clonotype appeared many times. The chain links TRBV24-1 to TRBJ2-1; D gene ambiguous. V shed 2 bases and J shed 0 bases, with 4 bases lying between them. This CDR3 comprises 14 residues. Looked up from germline, CDR1 is KGHDR and CDR2 is SFDVKD. The CDR3 DNA follows: TGTGCCACCAGTGATTCGAGCTCCTACAATGAGCAGTTCTTC. This encodes CATSDSSSYNEQFF.

To note about this clonotype: It may be a read error: a sequence one base away is much more abundant. J is TRBJ2-1 and V is TRBV4-1; unclear D gene. This CDR3 comprises 17 residues. CDR1 and CDR2 from the germline V gene are MGHRA and YSYEKL. The CDR3 DNA is TGCGCCAGCAGCCAGTCTGGCCAGGCTTTCTCCTACAATGAGAAGTTCTTC. Translating it yields CASSQSGQAFSYNEKFF.

This clonotype came up a few times. The J gene is TRBJ2-7, the V gene TRBV7-9; D perhaps matches TRBD1 (6 bases). V shed 8 bases and J shed 1 base, with 15 bases lying between them. The CDR3 sequence is 14 residues long. CDR1 and CDR2 from the germline V gene are SEHNR and FQNEAQ (reference sequence). CDR3 residues: CASCQGRSSYEQYF. CDR3 in DNA: TGTGCCAGCTGCCAGGGGCGGAGTTCCTACGAGCAGTACTTC. Looking up the rest from reference TRBV7-9 and TRBJ2-7 gives the full variable domain: DTGVSQNPRHKITKRGQNVTFRCDPISEHNRLYWYRQTLGQGPEFLTYFQNEAQLEKSRLLSDRFSAERPKGSFSTLEIQRTEQGDSAMYLCASCQGRSSYEQYFGPGTRLTVT.

This clonotype has more than one count but fewer than ten. This chain joins TRBV3-1 and TRBJ1-1, with no clear D. This CDR3 has 15 amino acids. The V end lost 1 base, the J end lost 0 bases, and 9 bases lay between the germline ends. The germline CDR1 and CDR2 sequences are LGHDT and YNNKEL (reference sequence). In nucleotides, the CDR3 is TGTGCCAGCAGCCAAGTAACACAGATGAACACTGAAGCTTTCTTT. Its translation is CASSQVTQMNTEAFF.

As for this clonotype: A much larger clonotype is one base distant, so this may be a read error. This chain joins TRBV7-7 and TRBJ2-1; 10 nucleotides line up with TRBD2. This CDR3 contains 14 residues. The V gene's germline CDR1 is SSHAT and CDR2 FNYEAQ (reference sequence). V lost 1 base, J lost 15 bases, and 9 bases stayed unmatched. This CDR3 is CASSLGTSGTSAFF. The CDR3 coding sequence is TGTGCCAGCAGCTTAGGCACTAGCGGGACGAGTGCGTTCTTC.

In this sample, this clonotype turned up many times. The rearrangement joins TRBV27 to TRBJ2-5, with D possibly matching TRBD2 (6 bases). CDR1 is MNHEY, CDR2 SMNVEV, per germline (reference sequence). This CDR3 comprises 15 residues. V lost 4 bases and J lost 5, with 17 bases in between. The CDR3 DNA reads TGTGCCAGCAGTTCAGAACTAGCCTCTTTGGAGACCCAGTACTTC. Translation gives CASSSELASLETQYF.

The chain is built from TRBV28 and TRBJ2-7; D is perhaps TRBD1 (6 bases). This CDR3 is 15 amino acids long. CDR1 and CDR2 from the germline V gene are MDHEN and SYDVKM. V lost 7 bases and J 5 bases, leaving 21 bases between the germline ends. CDR3 in DNA: TGTGCCAGCACTAATTCAGGGGATGTTTACCACGAGCAGTACTTC. Translated, it gives CASTNSGDVYHEQYF.

Worth noting for this clonotype: This may be a read error: a much more frequent sequence differs by one nucleotide. This CDR3 fails to terminate in the conserved phenylalanine or tryptophan, so it likely reflects a read error. The rearrangement links TRBV12-3 or TRBV12-4 to TRBJ1-1; 10 nucleotides match TRBD1. The V gene end was trimmed by 5 bases and the J gene end by 5 bases; junction bases not matched to a gene: 8. CDR3 length: 15 amino acids. The CDR3: CASSTRTGGSTEAFL. The CDR3 bases are TGTGCCAGCAGTACCCGGACAGGGGGAAGTACTGAAGCTTTCCTT.

This clonotype was counted at least ten times. This chain links TRBV25-1 with TRBJ1-2, with 9 positions matching TRBD1. CDR3 size: 17 residues. Germline V gene data show CDR1 as MGHDK and CDR2 as SYGVNS. Unmatched junction bases numbered 11, after V lost 4 bases and J lost 2 bases. CDR3 DNA sequence: TGTGCCAGCAGTGCCCACGCCGGGACAGGGTCCAACTATGGCTACACCTTC. Encoded protein: CASSAHAGTGSNYGYTF.